Listed below are T cell receptor beta chains from one sample, sequenced in a study of PD-1 blockade in classical Hodgkin lymphoma. Produced via immunoSEQ multiplex PCR; TCRdb's table is partial and in-frame only. The repertoire holds 25,000 to 35,000 clones, with 65% to 90% as singletons. The sample here was CD4+ T cells from blood, taken at baseline. The origin of the receptors is a human donor with classical Hodgkin lymphoma. CDR3s include the opening cysteine and the closing phenylalanine or tryptophan. The order of the fields is clone size, V gene, CDR3 length, D gene, J gene, CDR3 DNA, CDR3 protein. D genes are given only for firm matches. Clone size is stated in some rows and not others, as once, few, many or a class when expanded.

NA	TRBV28	15	NA	TRBJ2-1	TGTGCCAGCAGTTCCGGGACGGTCTCCTACAATGAGCAGTTCTTC	CASSSGTVSYNEQFF
NA	TRBV5-4	13	NA	TRBJ1-4	TGTGCCAGCAGTTCCCAAGTGGAAGAAAAACTGTTTTTT	CASSSQVEEKLFF
NA	TRBV19	13	TRBD1	TRBJ2-1	TGTGCCAGCACGGGACAGTTATACAATGAGCAGTTCTTC	CASTGQLYNEQFF
NA	TRBV10-3	14	NA	TRBJ1-1	TGTGCCATCAGTGAGCTCTTCGGTGGGACTGAAGCTTTCTTT	CAISELFGGTEAFF
NA	TRBV23-1	11	NA	TRBJ2-2	TGCGCCAGCCCTTCCACCGGGGAGCTGTTTTTT	CASPSTGELFF
NA	TRBV19	11	NA	TRBJ2-7	TGTGCCAGTAGTAACACCTACGAGCAGTACTTC	CASSNTYEQYF
once	TRBV25-1	12	NA	TRBJ2-7	TGTGCCAGCAAGGGAAACTCCTACGAGCAGTACTTC	CASKGNSYEQYF
NA	TRBV5-6	13	NA	TRBJ2-2	TGTGCCAGCAGCGCGCGGTGGTTCGGGGAGCTGTTTTTT	CASSARWFGELFF
NA	TRBV28	18	TRBD2	TRBJ2-4	TGTGCCAGCAGGGGACTAGCGGGATCTCCCGGGGCCAAAAACATTCAGTACTTC	CASRGLAGSPGAKNIQYF
NA	TRBV7-2	15	TRBD1	TRBJ1-2	TGTGCCAGCAGCCCGGACCGGGACAGGGGAGACGGCTACACCTTC	CASSPDRDRGDGYTF
NA	TRBV5-1	15	NA	TRBJ1-4	TGCGCCAGCAGCCCCGGCAGAGGAATTAATGAAAAACTGTTTTTT	CASSPGRGINEKLFF
NA	TRBV18	15	NA	TRBJ1-2	TGTGCCAGCTCACCACCGATATCAGCTGGGTATGGCTACACCTTC	CASSPPISAGYGYTF
NA	TRBV15	15	NA	TRBJ2-7	TGTGCCACCAGCAGAGATCAAGTAAGCTCCTACGAGCAGTACTTC	CATSRDQVSSYEQYF
NA	TRBV5-8	15	NA	TRBJ1-2	TGTGCCAGCAGCTTGGAGCGGAATGATAACTATGGCTACACCTTC	CASSLERNDNYGYTF
NA	TRBV18	13	NA	TRBJ2-3	TGTGCCAGCTCACCTTATAATGGGGATACGCAGTATTTT	CASSPYNGDTQYF
NA	TRBV13	15	NA	TRBJ1-2	TGTGCCAGCAGCTTAACCTGGGGGGCTAACTATGGCTACACCTTC	CASSLTWGANYGYTF
NA	TRBV5-1	14	TRBD1	TRBJ1-2	TGCGCCAGCAGCTTGGAGGCGACAGGGCGCTCTCCTGCCTTC	CASSLEATGRSPAF
few	TRBV30	14	TRBD1	TRBJ1-1	TGTGCCTGGAGTGCCTGGACAGGGAGGACTGAAGCTTTCTTT	CAWSAWTGRTEAFF
NA	TRBV6-1	14	TRBD2	TRBJ2-7	TGTGCCAGCAGGGGGGGGGAGGTCCCATACGAGCAGTACTTC	CASRGGEVPYEQYF
NA	TRBV5-4	13	NA	TRBJ2-7	TGTGCCAGCAGCTTGGCTGGGGCAGACGAGCAGTACTTC	CASSLAGADEQYF
few	TRBV6-5	15	NA	TRBJ1-1	TGTGCCAGCAGTTCCCGACAGTTGGCGGTGACTGAAGCTTTCTTT	CASSSRQLAVTEAFF
NA	TRBV11-2	15	NA	TRBJ1-2	TGTGCCAGCAGCTTAGATCCAGGGGCAAGCTATGGCTACACCTTC	CASSLDPGASYGYTF
NA	TRBV25-1	15	NA	TRBJ2-6	TGTGCCAGCAGTCAAAGTCTCGCTGGGGCCAACGTCCTGACTTTC	CASSQSLAGANVLTF
NA	TRBV11-3	16	TRBD2	TRBJ2-1	TGTGCCAGCAGCTTAGGCGGCGGGAGGGCTGCCAATGAGCAGTTCTTC	CASSLGGGRAANEQFF
NA	TRBV27	15	TRBD2	TRBJ2-3	TGTGCCAGCTGGAGACTAGCGGAGCCCACAGATACGCAGTATTTT	CASWRLAEPTDTQYF
NA	TRBV7-9	14	NA	TRBJ1-1	TGTGCCAGCAGCTTAGCGCTCGCGAACACTGAAGCTTTCTTT	CASSLALANTEAFF
NA	TRBV4-2	16	TRBD1	TRBJ2-5	TGTGCCAGCAGCCAAGAAGTCGGGACAGGGGAAAAGACCCAGTACTTC	CASSQEVGTGEKTQYF
once	TRBV19	13	TRBD2	TRBJ2-7	TGTGCCAGTAGTTCGGGACTAGCATCCGAGCAGTACTTC	CASSSGLASEQYF
NA	TRBV4-3	17	NA	TRBJ2-2	TGCGCCAGCAGCCAAGCTATTTGGGGGAAGAACACCGGGGAGCTGTTTTTT	CASSQAIWGKNTGELFF
NA	TRBV6-1	14	NA	TRBJ1-4	TGTGCCAGCAATTCCGGGCCCATTAATGAAAAACTGTTTTTT	CASNSGPINEKLFF
NA	TRBV2	15	NA	TRBJ2-3	TGTGCCAGCAGCAAAAAAAGTGTGAGGACAGATACGCAGTATTTT	CASSKKSVRTDTQYF
NA	TRBV7-8	14	NA	TRBJ1-1	TGTGCCAGCAGCTCACGACAGTTCAGCGCTGAAGCTTTCTTT	CASSSRQFSAEAFF
NA	TRBV27	14	TRBD1	TRBJ2-2	TGTGCCAGCAGACTGCAGGGGGACAGCGGGGAGCTGTTTTTT	CASRLQGDSGELFF
once	TRBV10-3	15	TRBD1	TRBJ2-3	TGTGCCATCAGCCCGGGACAGGCCAACACAGATACGCAGTATTTT	CAISPGQANTDTQYF
NA	TRBV30	15	NA	TRBJ2-2	TGTGCCTCCACACGGGACTCCTCGAACACCGGGGAGCTGTTTTTT	CASTRDSSNTGELFF
NA	TRBV7-2	16	NA	TRBJ2-1	TGTGCCAGCAGCTTAGTTGCCCCCTCGATTAACAATGAGCAGTTCTTC	CASSLVAPSINNEQFF
once	TRBV7-2	13	TRBD1	TRBJ1-2	TGTGCCAGCAGCTTAGTTACAGGGGGTGGCTACACCTTC	CASSLVTGGGYTF
NA	TRBV11-2	18	TRBD2	TRBJ2-5	TGTGCCAGCAGCTTAGGGGGACTAGCGGGAGGATTAGCGGAGACCCAGTACTTC	CASSLGGLAGGLAETQYF
NA	TRBV7-2	16	NA	TRBJ2-6	TGTGCCAGCAGCTTAGCCCCAGGGGCTGGGGCCAACGTCCTGACTTTC	CASSLAPGAGANVLTF